This T cell receptor beta chain stems from a study of T cell responses to AZD1222 COVID-19 vaccine. Points from the study as a whole: Repertoires in all cases were sampled only once the peak T cell response had passed.

On this clone: The antigen is not known.

The CDR3 spans 14 residues. Germline V gives CDR1 SGHNT, CDR2 YYREEE (reference sequence). V trimming: 9 bases; J trimming: 0 bases; junction bases outside the gene matches: 8. Sequenced by immunoSEQ multiplex PCR; TCRdb stores in-frame clones only, minus some. The data contain more than 80,000 clones, under 90% of them singletons. This clonotype originated in an adult in good health. The chain is built from TRBV5-4 and TRBJ2-7; 8 bases match TRBD2. The input for sequencing was peripheral blood, taken on day 0 of AZD1222 vaccination. The CDR3 spells CATSSGFSSYEQYF. DNA of the CDR3: TGTGCCACCTCTAGCGGGTTTAGCTCCTACGAGCAGTACTTC.